This T cell receptor (beta chain) was documented in a study of shared clonotypes between healthy human individuals (dated by TCRdb to the early 2020s). Describing the broader study: The cohort included three men and a couple of women between 18 and 49 years of age. To increase sequencing depth and limit assay-specific biases, TCR repertoire library preparation and sequencing were carried out by different laboratories using diverse techniques. Blood TCR repertoires of about 5 healthy adults were deeply sequenced to estimate repertoire size and the extent of clonotype sharing between individuals. For each donor, CD4 naive and CD4 memory were each run on three plates, CD8 naive on two plates, and CD8 memory on one plate. Each donor's leukapheresis produced roughly between roughly 0.85 and 10 billion PBMCs.

Healthy HIV-negative adults with no recently reported acute infections or vaccinations were included as donors. All donors were Caucasian adults living in Nashville, Tennessee, USA. CD4+ T cells were enriched through magnetic negative selection, after which naive cells were positively selected on CD45RA and the remaining negative fraction served as the memory subset. Blood was obtained by leukapheresis, after which PBMCs were separated by Ficoll-Histopaque density gradient centrifugation and cryopreserved in liquid nitrogen vapor phase. Analytical flow cytometry was used to check the purity and quantity of each magnetically sorted T cell population. Genomic DNA was isolated from each sorted fraction and quantified by UV absorbance on a Nanodrop 2000c. V is clipped by 3 bases and J by 8 bases, and the sequence between their germline boundaries is 13 bases long. The cysteine opens and the phenylalanine closes a CDR3 of 14 amino acids. Of all the DNA, just the CDR3 is kept, 42 bases in frame from base 1. The CDR1 and CDR2 encoded by the germline V gene are KGHSH and LQKENI.

Results the study describes overall, beyond this receptor: Approximately 5% of naive CD4, around 4% of naive CD8, 2.3% of memory CD4, and 0.4% of memory CD8 clonotypes were shared across four donors. Clonotypes shared by all four sorted-subset donors showed higher generation probabilities than non-shared clonotypes. Larger estimated clonotype richness was generally found for naive subsets than for memory subsets. Pairwise subsampling led to the expectation that sequencing depth would affect the degree of clonotype sharing among donors. Rarefaction of sorted-subset datasets indicated incomplete sequencing despite the large sequencing depth. Because the study included only a small number of donors, the genetic and exposure-history diversity represented was limited. Sampling was restricted to blood, and TCR repertoires in tissue are likely to differ from TCR repertoires in blood.

Using the deep immunoSEQ assay, multiplex PCR amplified TCR CDR3 regions from genomic DNA. Extracted genomic DNA from each cell subset was spread evenly across all wells of several immunoSEQ 96-well plates, with each plate serving as a replicate. For sorted subsets, about 200 ng genomic DNA, equal to 25,000 to 35,000 T cell genomes, was loaded into each replicate PCR. The purified libraries were quantified using a Qubit 3.0 fluorometer, sized with a Bioanalyzer 2100, and then quantified again using the KAPA Library Quantification kit. Every immunoSEQ 96-well plate was sequenced on a dedicated single-read 150-cycle Illumina NextSeq 550 flow cell. The source study handled its data this way. The immunoSEQ output contained only junctional sequences without quality scores, so filtering could not match that applied to full-length reads. To assign V/J genes and CDR3, sequences were annotated using PyIR, a Python wrapper for IgBLAST v1.9, with IMGT germline references. Reads were removed for weak V/J assignments (E-value above 1e-6), missing CDR3, stop codons, out-of-frame junctions, or ambiguous translated residues. V3J clonotypes were defined as sequences sharing an identical inferred V gene, J gene, and CDR3 amino acid sequence. Percentage overlap between repertoires was computed as shared unique clonotypes divided by the size of the smaller repertoire. Repertoire richness was assessed with RTK rarefaction, the Chao1 estimator, and Recon v2.1 estimates of unobserved clonotypes. Generation probabilities for all TCRbeta clonotypes obtained by the gDNA method from a handful of donors were computed using OLGA. What TCRdb holds here is the immuneACCESS table cut down to in-frame rearrangements. Part of the clones is not present; checked against another copy, under half of the missing clones reflect an unresolved V gene, and the others are unexplained. V, J and clone size derive from that table, while D and trimming were established from the DNA sequence. Within this sample are 2,500,000 or so clones, with roughly 90% of them counted one time only. Together, the top ten hold 0.37% of the sample.

Comment on this clone: What this receptor recognizes is not known. No much larger clone exists at a distance of one base, and base qualities are not known.

The sample taken for sequencing was naive CD4+ T cells from PBMCs. In the paper's terms, the cell subset or site label means: CD45RA+ positively selected. The receptor chain draws on TRBV18 and TRBJ1-4; the D gene is unclear. The receptor's source is a man aged 18 to 29 in good health. Some clones in this sample may be carry-over from other donors' samples. The nucleotide sequence is TGTGCCAGCTCACCGGTTCGGTCTGTAGAAAAACTGTTTTTT. This is translated as CASSPVRSVEKLFF.